This entry is about one TCR beta chain. These data are taken from a study of control samples from healthy donors and cancer patients. There are 16 residues in the CDR3. Sequencing was performed with immunoSEQ multiplex PCR; in TCRdb, only in-frame clones are kept and a portion is missing. The sample has 170,000 or so clones; roughly 94% are singletons. The specimen was blood. This receptor was identified in a woman in her late teens or twenties in good health. The chain combines TRBV21-1 with TRBJ1-4; TRBD1 is taken as the D call from the table, unchecked against the DNA. TRBV21-1 is a documented pseudogene. The CDR3 here is CASSKRSAGINEKLFF. The CDR3 coding sequence is TGTGCCAGCAGCAAGAGGAGCGCAGGGATTAATGAAAAACTGTTTTTT.